This T cell receptor (beta chain) is drawn from a study of blood T cells in healthy people across ages. Points on this clonotype: The antigen is unknown.

Study-level findings and limits: The study found more naive CD4+ cells and higher diversity in long-lived than aged donors.

A second roughly 6 to 12 cycle PCR used barcoded and J-beta primers. TCRdb analysed the 5' RACE reads with MiXCR anew, one entry per CDR3 protein. The table has over 300,000 distinct CDR3 sequences, 50% to 60% seen once; the top ten hold 45% to 60%. The V end lost 6 bases, the J end lost 4 bases, and 18 bases lay between the germline ends. The CDR3 is 15 residues long. The germline V gene encodes CDR1 MNHNS and CDR2 SASEGT. V gene TRBV6-1 combines with J gene TRBJ1-1; no clear D. Material for sequencing was blood. This receptor was taken from a man between 60 and 70 years old in good health. DNA of the CDR3: TGTGCCAGCAGAACCCCTCGAGCAGGCGCCACTGAAGCTTTCTTT. It yields the protein CASRTPRAGATEAFF.